The present entry profiles one T cell receptor beta chain with its context. The V gene's germline CDR1 is SEHNR and CDR2 FQNEAQ (reference sequence). Between the trimmed V and J ends, which lost 4 bases and 6 bases, there was a span of 13 bases. The CDR3 is 13 amino acids. Within 2 weeks before study entry, exposed participants met a COVID-19 case. This sample stems from a study of blood T cell repertoires in COVID-19. Across the study: Collection of acute and convalescent COVID-19 samples took place in the United States, Italy and Spain. PBMCs, B-cell-depleted T cells, or T cells provided the cDNA or gDNA that made up the material.

TCRdb keeps only in-frame clones here, not all; method: immunoSEQ multiplex PCR. Among around 200,000 clones listed, 86% were seen once. This chain uses TRBV7-9 with TRBJ2-7; the D gene is possibly TRBD2 (6 bases). The sequencing sample was made of PBMCs or T cells enriched from blood (not recorded which). This clonotype originated in a young woman who had been exposed to COVID-19. The CDR3 protein is CASSSTSEGEQYF. DNA for the CDR3: TGTGCCAGCAGCTCGACTAGTGAAGGCGAGCAGTACTTC.